Following are 4 T cell receptor beta chains from one sample sequenced in a study of T cells in Graves' hyperthyroidism and ophthalmopathy. RNA transcripts yielded amplified TCR beta CDR3 regions. TCR CDR3 regions were first amplified by RT-PCR with HTBI primers. TCRdb re-derived calls from the multiplex PCR reads in MiXCR, one entry per CDR3 protein. Of 700,000 or so distinct CDR3 sequences listed, 16% are singletons. What was sequenced was blood. These receptors were obtained from a man younger than 35 with Graves' hyperthyroidism.

This clonotype has at least ten counts. The chain combines TRBV12-3 or TRBV12-4 with TRBJ2-7, with 7 bases matching TRBD2. V lost 2 bases, J lost 1 base, and 2 bases stayed unmatched. The CDR3 has 14 residues. CDR3 sequence (DNA): TGTGCCAGCAGTTTAACTAGCGCGTCCTACGAGCAGTACTTC. Translation: CASSLTSASYEQYF.

With respect to this clonotype: A junction boundary mismatches the germline segment, possibly from a read error. The J gene is TRBJ2-7, the V gene TRBV6-2 or TRBV6-3; the D gene is possibly TRBD1 (6 bases). The CDR3 has 14 amino acids. Per germline, CDR1 MNHEY and CDR2 SVGEGT. In nucleotides, the CDR3 is TGTGCCAGCAGTCCTGTGACCCTACAGGGTGAGCGGTACTTC. Translated: CASSPVTLQGERYF.

This clonotype was counted at least ten times. The gene calls are TRBV28 and TRBJ2-5; TRBD2 matches at 11 bases. There are 14 residues in the CDR3. The V segment lost 6 bases and the J segment 2 bases; nucleotides outside the gene matches: 2. The V gene's germline CDR1 is MDHEN and CDR2 SYDVKM. CDR3 loop: CASRGLAEQETQYF. In DNA form, the CDR3 reads TGTGCCAGCAGGGGACTAGCGGAACAAGAGACCCAGTACTTC.

This clonotype was counted many times. This chain connects TRBV2 to TRBJ1-5; 10 positions agree with TRBD1. From germline, CDR1 is SNHLY and CDR2 FYNNEI. Losses at the gene ends were 3 bases for V and 6 bases for J; bases not matched to a gene: 2. The CDR3 spans 14 residues. The CDR3 spells CASSDRQGAQPQHF. The CDR3 DNA is TGTGCCAGCAGTGACCGACAGGGGGCTCAGCCCCAGCATTTT.